The 27 T cell receptor beta chains listed next were all sequenced from one sample in a study of blood T cell repertoires in COVID-19. Profiling relied on immunoSEQ multiplex PCR, and the TCRdb table lists in-frame clones only, not all of them. The sample lists nearly 300,000 clones; more than 70% were seen once. Sequencing was carried out using peripheral blood. The receptor set was obtained from a woman aged 30 to 39 who had recovered from COVID-19.

The chain combines TRBV30 with TRBJ1-1; D may be TRBD1 (5 bases). Trimming took off 0 bases at V and 4 bases at J, with 9 bases between the two ends. This CDR3 has 13 residues. In germline, CDR1 is GTSNPN, CDR2 SVGIG (reference sequence). As DNA, the CDR3 is TGTGCCTGGAGTGTTCAGGGTATCACTGAAGCTTTCTTT. It specifies CAWSVQGITEAFF.

The chain links TRBV9 to TRBJ1-1; tentative D call: TRBD1 (6 bases). The germline V and J ends were trimmed by 4 bases and 11 bases, with 21 bases remaining between them. Germline CDR1 reads SGDLS; CDR2 reads YYNGEE. The length of the CDR3 is 14 residues. CDR3 nucleotides: TGTGCCAGCAGCACTCGCTCAGGGGATGGCGAGGCTTTCTTT. It encodes CASSTRSGDGEAFF.

V is TRBV5-8 and J is TRBJ2-5; 7 bases align to TRBD1. With V trimmed by 1 base and J by 11 bases, 8 bases remained unmatched. This CDR3 is 13 amino acids long. Germline V gene lookup returns CDR1 SGHTS and CDR2 YDEGEE. The CDR3 bases are TGTGCCAGCAGCTTGAGGTTCTTCAGGGGGCAGTACTTC. Translating it yields CASSLRFFRGQYF.

This chain joins TRBV2 and TRBJ2-3, with 7 bases identical to TRBD2. This CDR3 contains 19 residues. Germline-derived CDR1 and CDR2 are SNHLY and FYNNEI. V trimming: 4 bases; J trimming: 0 bases; junction bases outside the gene matches: 16. The CDR3 DNA reads TGTGCCAGCAGTGCCGCGTGGGGAGCGGGGAAGCCTAGCACAGATACGCAGTATTTT. Translated, it gives CASSAAWGAGKPSTDTQYF.

The genes are TRBV28 and TRBJ2-5, with 8 bases that match TRBD2. The length of the CDR3 is 15 residues. Germline CDR1 is MDHEN and CDR2 is SYDVKM. With 5 bases clipped from V and 2 bases from J, the junction kept 7 bases outside the gene matches. CDR3 nucleotides: TGTGCCAGCAGTACCGCGGGGGGTAGGCAAGAGACCCAGTACTTC. It is translated as CASSTAGGRQETQYF.

The chain joins TRBV7-9 to TRBJ1-6; D gene ambiguous. The germline V and J ends were trimmed by 2 bases and 9 bases, with 5 bases remaining between them. The germline V gene has CDR1 SEHNR and CDR2 FQNEAQ (reference sequence). This CDR3 contains 12 residues. The CDR3 is CASSLPGSPLHF. For the CDR3, the DNA is TGTGCCAGCAGCTTACCGGGTTCACCCCTCCACTTT.

The chain recombines TRBV7-3 with TRBJ2-3, with a weak D call TRBD2 (5 bases). Trimming left V 1 base short and J 6 bases short, with 11 bases between. This CDR3 comprises 14 residues. Germline V gives CDR1 SGHTA, CDR2 FQGTGA. Written as DNA, the CDR3 is TGTGCCAGCAGCTTAAGAGGGCTGGGGGATACGCAGTATTTT. Translating gives CASSLRGLGDTQYF.

This clone has only one observation. V gene TRBV29-1 combines with J gene TRBJ2-1; D is unclear. Between the trimmed V and J ends, which lost 0 bases and 8 bases, there was a span of 8 bases. Germline V gene data show CDR1 as SQVTM and CDR2 as ANQGSEA. The CDR3 spans 12 residues. The CDR3 DNA sequence: TGCAGCGTTGAAGATGTGGCGGATGAGCAGTTCTTC. It translates to CSVEDVADEQFF.

This chain links TRBV7-3 with TRBJ2-3, with a tentative D call TRBD2 (7 bases). The V gene's germline CDR1 is SGHTA and CDR2 FQGTGA. CDR3 length: 17 amino acids. V was cut by 1 base and J by 4 bases, with 18 bases left in between. CDR3 residues: CASSLIGRTGGPDTQYF. CDR3 in DNA: TGTGCCAGCAGCTTAATAGGACGAACGGGGGGCCCAGATACGCAGTATTTT.

CDR3 protein: CASSWAQSQPQHF. CDR3 nucleotide sequence: TGTGCCAGCAGCTGGGCACAGTCTCAGCCCCAGCATTTT. V gene TRBV5-5 combines with J gene TRBJ1-5; D is unclear. Trimming shortened V by 3 bases and J by 6 bases, and 10 bases separated the two germline ends. Germline V gene data show CDR1 as SGHKS and CDR2 as YYEKEE (reference sequence). CDR3 length equals 13 residues. The full variable domain, completed using reference TRBV5-5 and TRBJ1-5, is DAGVTQSPTHLIKTRGQQVTLRCSPISGHKSVSWYQQVLGQGPQFIFQYYEKEERGRGNFPDRFSARQFPNYSSELNVNALLLGDSALYLCASSWAQSQPQHFGDGTRLSIL.

Concerning this clone itself: The same CDR3 also results from other DNA sequences found in this sample. The rearrangement joins TRBV7-9 to TRBJ2-2; TRBD2 might be the D (6 bases). Germline V gives CDR1 SEHNR, CDR2 FQNEAQ (reference sequence). The V end was cut by 1 base, the J end by 1 base, with 7 bases between. This CDR3 has 15 residues. CDR3 nucleotide sequence: TGTGCCAGCAGCTTAGAGGGAGGGAACACCGGGGAGCTGTTTTTT. It encodes CASSLEGGNTGELFF.

CDR3 sequence reads: CASRGRGTVKGQPQHF. For the CDR3, the DNA is TGTGCCAGCAGGGGCCGCGGGACAGTGAAAGGTCAGCCCCAGCATTTT. The chain links TRBV6-6 to TRBJ1-5; 7 bases line up with TRBD1. This CDR3 spans 16 amino acids. V lost 6 bases and J lost 6; bases outside the gene matches: 14. The germline V gene has CDR1 MNHNY and CDR2 SVGAGI (reference sequence).

The chain has TRBV6-1 and TRBJ2-3; no clear D. Between the trimmed V and J ends, which lost 2 bases and 9 bases, there was a span of 9 bases. The CDR3 consists of 12 residues. The germline gives CDR1 MNHNS, CDR2 SASEGT. CDR3 sequence (DNA): TGTGCCAGCAGTGAATATGGGCAGACGCAGTATTTT. Its translation is CASSEYGQTQYF.

The V and J genes are TRBV7-3 and TRBJ2-5; 14 nucleotides line up with TRBD2. Per germline, CDR1 SGHTA and CDR2 FQGTGA. Trimming took 4 bases from V and 2 from J; bases not matched to a gene: 9. The CDR3 contains 18 residues. Written as DNA, the CDR3 is TGTGCCAGCAGCTCAGGACTAGCGGGGGGCCCGAATCAAGAGACCCAGTACTTC. It encodes CASSSGLAGGPNQETQYF.

The chain is built from TRBV28 and TRBJ2-2, with D maybe TRBD2 (5 bases). Trimming removed 5 bases at V and 3 bases at J, with 16 bases between. This CDR3 region has 16 residues. Germline V gives CDR1 MDHEN, CDR2 SYDVKM. CDR3 in DNA: TGTGCCAGCAGTGCCGGGGAAGCGGCGGACACCGGGGAGCTGTTTTTT. As protein: CASSAGEAADTGELFF.

About this clone itself: Other DNA sequences in this specimen translate into the identical CDR3. The genes are TRBV7-9 and TRBJ2-7; no clear D gene. The CDR3 length is 13 residues. The ends were cut back, 0 bases at V and 1 base at J, with 4 bases in the middle. Germline CDR1 and CDR2: SEHNR and FQNEAQ (reference sequence). As DNA, the CDR3 is TGTGCCAGCAGCTTAGCCAGATCCTACGAGCAGTACTTC. The encoded protein is CASSLARSYEQYF.

This chain joins TRBV19 and TRBJ1-1, with TRBD1 identical over 9 bases. CDR3 length: 18 residues. Germline values: CDR1 LNHDA, CDR2 SQIVND (reference sequence). Losses at the gene ends were 4 bases for V and 4 bases for J; bases not matched to a gene: 16. The CDR3 protein is CASSTPRTGAVVITEAFF. The CDR3 region has the DNA TGTGCCAGTAGTACACCACGGACAGGGGCGGTGGTGATCACTGAAGCTTTCTTT.

This clone was seen only a few times. V and J are TRBV19 and TRBJ1-4; D is unresolved. CDR1 LNHDA and CDR2 SQIVND come from the germline V gene (reference sequence). The CDR3 has 15 amino acids. The V and J ends lost 3 bases and 8 bases respectively, with 16 bases between them. CDR3 amino acids: CASSILRDRREKLFF. The CDR3 coding sequence is TGTGCCAGTAGTATCCTCCGGGATCGTAGGGAAAAACTGTTTTTT. The full variable domain, its missing parts supplied by reference TRBV19 and TRBJ1-4, is DGGITQSPKYLFRKEGQNVTLSCEQNLNHDAMYWYRQDPGQGLRLIYYSQIVNDFQKGDIAEGYSVSREKKESFPLTVTSAQKNPTAFYLCASSILRDRREKLFFGSGTQLSVL.

The V gene is TRBV10-3, the J gene TRBJ2-3, with D maybe TRBD1 (5 bases). The germline gives CDR1 ENHRY, CDR2 SYGVKD. The CDR3 totals 14 residues. Trimming took off 3 bases at V and 2 bases at J, with 9 bases between the two ends. This chain's CDR3 is CAISDRVTTDTQYF. DNA for the CDR3: TGTGCCATCAGTGACAGGGTAACCACAGATACGCAGTATTTT.

The chain recombines TRBV13 with TRBJ2-2, with 7 bases fitting TRBD2. The CDR3 is 17 residues long. J gave up 4 bases and V 2 bases, and 10 bases lay outside the gene matches. Germline V gives CDR1 PRHDT, CDR2 FYEKMQ (reference sequence). The CDR3 is CASSLSRLAEGTGELFF. The CDR3 DNA follows: TGTGCCAGCAGCTTATCTCGCCTAGCGGAGGGCACCGGGGAGCTGTTTTTT. The full variable domain, with the rest looked up from reference TRBV13 and TRBJ2-2, is AAGVIQSPRHLIKEKRETATLKCYPIPRHDTVYWYQQGPGQDPQFLISFYEKMQSDKGSIPDRFSAQQFSDYHSELNMSSLELGDSALYFCASSLSRLAEGTGELFFGEGSRLTVL.

The chain is built from TRBV5-1 and TRBJ2-2, with 7 bases lining up with TRBD2. After removal of 2 bases from V and 4 bases from J, the junction contained 5 bases not matched to a gene. The CDR3 consists of 15 residues. CDR1 is SGHRS and CDR2 is YFSETQ in the germline V gene. The CDR3 DNA sequence: TGCGCCAGCAGCTTCGCGGGGGAAGGCACCGGGGAGCTGTTTTTT. Translating gives CASSFAGEGTGELFF. The variable domain in full, completed from reference TRBV5-1 and TRBJ2-2, reads KAGVTQTPRYLIKTRGQQVTLSCSPISGHRSVSWYQQTPGQGLQFLFEYFSETQRNKGNFPGRFSGRQFSNSRSEMNVSTLELGDSALYLCASSFAGEGTGELFFGEGSRLTVL.

The genes are TRBV5-1 and TRBJ1-4, with TRBD1 as a possible D gene (5 bases). V was shortened by 5 bases and J by 8 bases, with 16 bases between the two germline ends. CDR1 SGHRS and CDR2 YFSETQ come from the germline V gene. The CDR3 loop spans 14 amino acids. The CDR3 sequence is CASRAGREGEKLFF. The CDR3 nucleotides read TGCGCCAGCAGAGCCGGGAGAGAGGGGGAAAAACTGTTTTTT.

This chain joins TRBV6-2 or TRBV6-3 and TRBJ1-2, with unresolved D. Trimming pared 4 bases from V and 6 bases from J, leaving 9 bases between. The CDR3 runs to 12 residues. Germline CDR1 and CDR2: MNHEY and SVGEGT. The DNA of the CDR3 is TGTGCCAGCAGTTCGCTCTATAATGGCTACACCTTC. Translating gives CASSSLYNGYTF.

The chain joins TRBV7-2 to TRBJ1-2; D perhaps matches TRBD1 (6 bases). Between the trimmed V and J ends, which lost 2 bases and 7 bases, there was a span of 14 bases. From germline, CDR1 is SGHTA and CDR2 FQGNSA. The CDR3 runs to 14 residues. CDR3 amino acids: CASSLFEGGGGYTF. CDR3 bases: TGTGCCAGCAGCTTATTCGAGGGAGGGGGTGGCTACACCTTC.

The CDR3 DNA sequence: TGTGCCAGCAGACAGGGGATCGGTCAGCCCCAGCATTTT. Its translation: CASRQGIGQPQHF. This chain uses TRBV28 with TRBJ1-5, with TRBD1 identical over 7 bases. V was pared by 6 bases and J by 6 bases, with 5 bases of the junction left unmatched. Germline CDR1 is MDHEN and CDR2 is SYDVKM. This CDR3 contains 13 residues.

The chain carries TRBV3-1 (or the pseudogene TRBV3-2) and TRBJ2-5; 10 nucleotides agree with TRBD2. This CDR3 contains 16 residues. The J segment lost 2 bases and the V segment lost 5 bases, leaving 8 bases of the junction unmatched. Germline V gives CDR1 LGHDT, CDR2 YNNKEL (reference sequence). The CDR3 region is CASSEGSLAGQETQYF. The CDR3 DNA reads TGTGCCAGCAGCGAGGGATCACTAGCGGGGCAAGAGACCCAGTACTTC.

This chain links TRBV5-5 with TRBJ1-6; 8 positions match TRBD1. V was clipped by 4 bases and J by 8 bases; unmatched bases: 8. The CDR3 runs to 15 residues. Germline V lookup: CDR1 SGHKS, CDR2 YYEKEE (reference sequence). The CDR3 bases are TGTGCCAGCAGCCTTTCGACAGGGGTGGATTCACCCCTCCACTTT. It is translated as CASSLSTGVDSPLHF.